The rows below give T cell receptor beta chains drawn from one sample of a study of T cells in Graves' hyperthyroidism and ophthalmopathy. MiXCR was run by TCRdb on the multiplex PCR reads, yielding one entry per CDR3 protein. Of approximately 210,000 distinct CDR3 sequences listed, 15% to 20% were seen once; the top ten hold 50%. Material: blood. These receptors came from a man between 50 and 59 years old with Graves' hyperthyroidism. Each CDR3 is given with its conserved first and last residue. Size is stated for part of the rows, as once, few or many counts, or as a class when the clone is expanded.

V,size,J,CDR3
TRBV6-1,many,TRBJ2-7,CASSVGQGAYEQYF
TRBV7-2,many,TRBJ2-3,CAVNSPRREGPPDTQYF
TRBV5-1,many,TRBJ2-3,CASSLGLTGGRDTQYF
TRBV2,many,TRBJ1-2,CASRRDTANYGYTF
TRBV27,.,TRBJ2-7,CASTRTSGKEEQYF
TRBV19,once,TRBJ1-3,CASSPGDRDISGNTIYF
TRBV6-5,many,TRBJ1-2,CASSYSGTYGYTF
TRBV5-4,.,TRBJ2-3,CASSLATSVTLFSTDTQYF
TRBV5-4,.,TRBJ2-1,CASSLVPGTSNEQFF
TRBV5-1,few,TRBJ2-5,CASSLASALNLQETQYF
TRBV27,many,TRBJ2-7,CASSPGMRDGEQYF
TRBV3-1,many,TRBJ1-2,CASSQSGRGYGYTF
TRBV27,many,TRBJ2-5,CASSYFFAGQGQETQYF
TRBV4-3,few,TRBJ2-7,CASSQDFHGVYEQYF
TRBV7-9,few,TRBJ2-2,CASSLGHGNSGELFF
TRBV28,once,TRBJ2-7,CASSSGGGTPSYEQYF
TRBV6-1,few,TRBJ2-1,CASSAQGGYNEQFF
TRBV7-9,many,TRBJ2-1,CASSLESIGVEQFF
TRBV9,few,TRBJ2-1,CASSVSRARLNEQFF
TRBV12-3/TRBV12-4,many,TRBJ2-7,CASSFYGGVRGPYEQYF
TRBV20-1,many,TRBJ1-5,CSASTRPDQPQHF
TRBV13,.,TRBJ2-1,CASSLVLNRGEQFF
TRBV29-1,.,TRBJ1-1,CSVGISVNTEAFF
TRBV7-9,few,TRBJ2-2,CASRLSGELFF
TRBV15,many,TRBJ2-3,CATSRGGSGADTQYF
TRBV6-1,few,TRBJ1-5,CASTPLGAGNQPQHF
TRBV11-3,.,TRBJ2-3,CASSSYSGAGTDTQYF
TRBV5-1,few,TRBJ2-3,CASGQVDTQYF
TRBV7-3,many,TRBJ2-7,CASSLPPLAESYEQYF
TRBV2,many,TRBJ2-1,CASSGDSSSYNEQFF
TRBV10-2,.,TRBJ2-2,CANSGTGGDGELFF
TRBV5-8,many,TRBJ2-5,CASRPGPYQETQYF
TRBV14,many,TRBJ2-5,CASSRLRDLGETQYF
TRBV28,.,TRBJ1-5,CASRTDRESQPQHF
TRBV5-4,.,TRBJ2-3,CASSLPPKLYF
TRBV12-3/TRBV12-4,many,TRBJ2-7,CASSLRQGYEQYF
TRBV3-1,many,TRBJ2-1,CASTQSSGSQFF
TRBV5-4,few,TRBJ1-1,CASRGQLNTEAFF